This paragraph covers one T cell receptor (beta chain) sequence. This clonotype was observed a few times. The antigen it recognizes is unknown. Per-base quality was not reported, and no clone a single base away is much larger than it. Trimming takes 9 bases off V and 4 bases off J; junction bases not matched to a gene: 7. Counted from cysteine to phenylalanine, this CDR3 has 14 amino acids. The only DNA kept is the CDR3, 42 bases in frame from the first base. Per the germline V gene, ENHRY is the CDR1 and SYGVKD is the CDR2. TCRdb lists the instrument as Illumina NovaSeq 6000. TCRalpha and TCRbeta cDNA libraries were constructed by 5'RACE with constant-segment primers, with sample barcodes and unique molecular identifiers being introduced. RNA was extracted from every sample with Trizol reagent. Library amplification was performed in two PCR steps, and a second sample barcode and Illumina TruSeq adapters were introduced in the second step. Sequencing of libraries was performed on an Illumina NovaSeq with 2 x 150 bp paired-end reads. Regarding the original processing steps: Reads were demultiplexed and collapsed into UMI-guided consensus sequences with migec v1.2.7. Using mixcr v2.1.11, the UMI consensuses were aligned to TRA and TRB V and J templates and assembled into clonotypes. A clonotype was counted as expanded or contracted only when both edgeR and NoisET called the clonotype significant, with the noise models trained on biological replicates. edgeR calls used a false discovery rate-adjusted p below 0.01 and a log2 fold-change threshold of 1. As an exploratory analysis of dynamics, max-normalized trajectories of the 1000 most abundant clonotypes were examined with PCA combined with hierarchical clustering. Separately sequenced CD4+ and CD8+ repertoires were used to assign the CD4 or CD8 phenotype of responding clones. TCRdb reprocessing: public reads trimmed at Q25 with fastp, clones called with MiXCR, in-frame beta chains kept. A single entry per CDR3 protein holds the most common genes and DNA from its merged rows. The V and J calls reflect TCRdb's pipeline rather than the authors' work. The sample records around 260,000 distinct CDR3 sequences, about 17% of which are singletons. The top ten constitute 22% of the sample.

These data belong to a study of T-cell memory formation after mild COVID-19 (dated by TCRdb to about 2021). Regarding the study in general: TCR sequence clusters from the two donors were largely donor specific. Longitudinal TCRalpha and TCRbeta repertoire sequencing tracked T-cell clones expanding and contracting after mild COVID-19 in two donors. Two young, previously healthy adult volunteers, one female and one male, were included in the cohort. The research as a whole found: Contracting CD4+ clones were located mainly in the CM and EM memory subsets, whereas CD8+ clones were found to be enriched in EMRA. Clones that contracted from day 15 to 85 showed balanced CD4/CD8 phenotypes, whereas a second wave of clones that expanded from day 15 to 37 leaned towards CD4+. SARS-CoV-2 specificity was not confirmed for the second-wave clones peaking on day 37. Some responding clones were detected in pre-infection memory, which suggested that pre-existing cross-reactive memory T cells had joined the SARS-CoV-2 response. The study included only a couple of mild cases, and larger cohorts that include severe cases with pre-infection samples were judged to be necessary.

Ficoll-Paque density gradient centrifugation was used to isolate PBMCs. This receptor was obtained from a man younger than 35 who had mild COVID-19 (a few samples of this study predate the infection). The sample titles of this study are shuffled in the database, so cell type and time point are left out; the donor was told from shared clones. Material: PBMCs or a T cell subset sorted from them (not recorded which). The sequence links TRBV10-3 to TRBJ2-2; 8 central bases correspond to TRBD2. The DNA sequence reads TGTGCCATTGGCTCCGGGAGGGGCACCGGGGAGCTGTTTTTT. Its product reads: CAIGSGRGTGELFF.